Below, 25 T cell receptor beta chains from the same sample are listed, as sequenced in a study of T-cell reconstitution after alpha-beta-depleted transplantation in children. It was with unique molecular identifiers that the TCRbeta library was prepared. TCRdb processed the PCR reads anew with MiXCR; each CDR3 protein has one entry. The sample has 25,000 to 30,000 distinct CDR3 sequences, 18% seen once. Here the sequenced sample was PBMCs, mostly from graft donor cells, taken 60 days after TCRalphabeta/CD19-depleted stem cell transplant. The receptors stem from a male patient under 10 years old who had a stem cell transplant for acute lymphoblastic leukemia, so the T cells may come from the graft donor.

The table lists this clonotype with a few counts. The chain carries TRBV7-9 and TRBJ1-1; 7 positions match TRBD1. V lost 5 bases to trimming and J lost 1 base; unmatched junction nucleotides: 7. The length of the CDR3 is 15 residues. The germline CDR1 and CDR2 sequences are SEHNR and FQNEAQ (reference sequence). For the CDR3, the DNA is TGTGCCAGCAGCCCCGGTGGGACAGCGAACACTGAAGCTTTCTTT. It encodes CASSPGGTANTEAFF.

The sample holds many counts of this clonotype. In nucleotides, the CDR3 is TGCGCCAGCAGCTTGGCGGGGGGCGAGAATGAAAAACTGTTTTTT. It yields the protein CASSLAGGENEKLFF. This chain connects TRBV5-1 to TRBJ1-4; D is possibly TRBD1 (6 bases). V lost 0 bases and J lost 5, with 11 bases in between. The germline CDR1 and CDR2 sequences are SGHRS and YFSETQ. CDR3 size: 15 residues.

V and J are TRBV7-8 and TRBJ1-1; 7 bases map to TRBD1. The CDR3 contains 13 residues. V shed 6 bases and J 8 bases; nucleotides not matched to a gene: 9. Looked up from germline, CDR1 is SGHVS and CDR2 is FQNEAQ. The CDR3 reads CASRFAVDREAFF. Here the CDR3 DNA reads TGTGCCAGCAGATTTGCCGTGGACAGGGAAGCTTTCTTT.

Sample share makes this clonotype medium-sized (0.01 to 0.1%). The CDR3, as DNA: TGTGCCTGGCTTGAAGTGGGGGGCAGGGACGAGCAGTACTTC. Its protein product is CAWLEVGGRDEQYF. The chain joins TRBV30 to TRBJ2-7; D possibly uses TRBD1 or TRBD2 (6 bases each). This CDR3 contains 14 residues. Per germline, CDR1 GTSNPN and CDR2 SVGIG (reference sequence). Trimming left V 5 bases short and J 5 bases short, with 19 bases between.

The chain recombines TRBV28 with TRBJ1-5; D not certain. The CDR3 totals 14 residues. V lost 5 bases to trimming and J lost 7 bases, with 15 bases between them. Germline V gene sequence: CDR1 MDHEN, CDR2 SYDVKM. CDR3 nucleotides: TGTGCCAGCAGTATGGGAGGGTCGGCGCAGCCCCAGCATTTT. It is translated as CASSMGGSAQPQHF.

This clonotype was recorded a few times. The V and J genes are TRBV6-5 and TRBJ2-3; D may be TRBD2 (5 bases). Germline loops: CDR1 MNHEY, CDR2 SVGAGI. The V gene lost 2 bases and the J gene lost 3 bases, with 12 bases spanning the gap. The CDR3 runs 15 residues. The CDR3, as DNA: TGTGCCAGCAGTTACGGAGGATCTTATACAGATACGCAGTATTTT. This codes for CASSYGGSYTDTQYF.

This clonotype was found many times. The rearrangement uses TRBV20-1 and TRBJ2-1, with TRBD2 identical over 9 bases. The CDR3 consists of 13 residues. Germline trimming cut 3 bases from V and 9 bases from J; bases unmatched to any gene: 6. In germline, CDR1 is DFQATT, CDR2 SNEGSKA (reference sequence). The CDR3 region has the DNA TGCAGTGCTAGCTTGGCGGGGGGGCGTGAGCAGTTCTTC. Translated: CSASLAGGREQFF.

This chain links TRBV10-3 with TRBJ1-2; D not certain. The CDR3 loop spans 14 amino acids. The V gene's germline CDR1 is ENHRY and CDR2 SYGVKD. The V end lost 1 base, the J end lost 4 bases, and 10 bases lay between the germline ends. The CDR3 loop is CAISELTRIYGYTF. The CDR3 DNA follows: TGTGCCATCAGTGAGTTGACACGAATCTATGGCTACACCTTC.

This clonotype was picked up many times. V usage is TRBV7-2 and J usage is TRBJ2-1; 13 bases line up with TRBD2. J gave up 4 bases and V 5 bases, and 5 bases lay outside the gene matches. The CDR3 spans 16 residues. Germline CDR1 and CDR2: SGHTA and FQGNSA. CDR3 loop: CASSQLAGGLYNEQFF. In DNA form, the CDR3 reads TGTGCCAGCAGCCAACTAGCGGGGGGGCTTTACAATGAGCAGTTCTTC.

This chain joins TRBV20-1 and TRBJ2-4; D is uncertain. Germline assignment: CDR1 DFQATT and CDR2 SNEGSKA (reference sequence). The CDR3 covers 14 residues. Trimming removed 2 bases from V and 3 bases from J, with 11 bases in between. CDR3 loop: CSARPLRGKNIQYF. The CDR3 bases are TGCAGTGCTAGACCCCTTCGCGGCAAAAACATTCAGTACTTC.

This clonotype was observed at least ten times. The chain is built from TRBV20-1 and TRBJ2-1; TRBD1 matches 8 bases. With V trimmed by 3 bases and J by 8 bases, 9 bases remained unmatched. CDR3 length: 14 amino acids. The germline gives CDR1 DFQATT, CDR2 SNEGSKA (reference sequence). CDR3 loop: CSASPGGGVDEQFF. In DNA, the CDR3 is TGCAGTGCTAGCCCAGGGGGCGGGGTGGATGAGCAGTTCTTC.

This clonotype turned up a few times. The V and J genes are TRBV28 and TRBJ2-2, with D possibly being TRBD1 (6 bases). Trimming shortened V by 6 bases and J by 7 bases, and 15 bases separated the two germline ends. Germline V gene sequence: CDR1 MDHEN, CDR2 SYDVKM. This CDR3 has 14 residues. CDR3 region: CASRKTGLSGELFF. For the CDR3, the DNA is TGTGCCAGCAGGAAGACAGGATTAAGCGGGGAGCTGTTTTTT.

This clonotype was seen more than once but under ten times. The chain carries TRBV9 and TRBJ2-2; perhaps TRBD2 as D (6 bases). The CDR3 runs to 15 residues. Germline-derived CDR1 and CDR2 are SGDLS and YYNGEE. V was trimmed by 0 bases and J by 4 bases, leaving 10 bases between them. Here the CDR3 DNA reads TGTGCCAGCAGCGTAGTGGGGGGTTCCACCGGGGAGCTGTTTTTT. As protein: CASSVVGGSTGELFF.

Ten or more counts support this clonotype. The CDR3 DNA is TGTGCCAGCAGTTTTCGGGACAGGCCTTCGCGAATGCCACCCCTCCACTTT. It translates to CASSFRDRPSRMPPLHF. The chain couples TRBV28 to TRBJ1-6; 8 bases fit TRBD1. With 3 bases clipped from V and 11 bases from J, the junction kept 15 bases outside the gene matches. The CDR3 has 17 residues. Germline CDR1 and CDR2: MDHEN and SYDVKM.

A few counts support this clonotype. The chain links TRBV2 to TRBJ1-1; D unresolved. Germline CDR1 is SNHLY and CDR2 is FYNNEI. The CDR3 is made up of 11 amino acids. V gave up 9 bases and J gave up 5 bases, with 10 bases separating them. CDR3 protein: CARYAGTEAFF. For the CDR3, the DNA is TGTGCCAGGTACGCGGGGACTGAAGCTTTCTTT.

This clonotype was seen repeatedly, ten times or more. This chain uses TRBV20-1 with TRBJ1-2, with a tentative D call TRBD1 (6 bases). V gave up 6 bases and J gave up 10 bases, with 15 bases separating them. The CDR3 totals 11 residues. The germline CDR1 and CDR2 sequences are DFQATT and SNEGSKA (reference sequence). CDR3 loop: CSANRQAAYTF. CDR3 coding DNA: TGCAGTGCCAACCGACAGGCCGCCTACACCTTC.

This clonotype was counted ten times or more. The chain combines TRBV20-1 with TRBJ2-3, with D perhaps being TRBD1 or TRBD2 (5 bases each). The CDR3 runs 15 residues. Germline values: CDR1 DFQATT, CDR2 SNEGSKA (reference sequence). Trimming cost V 0 bases and J 5 bases, with 15 bases left between them. CDR3 in amino acids: CSAREVGGGRDTQYF. CDR3 nucleotide sequence: TGCAGTGCTAGAGAGGTTGGGGGTGGACGAGATACGCAGTATTTT.

This clonotype is medium-sized. V and J are TRBV7-2 and TRBJ2-1; 7 bases fit TRBD1. The V gene end was trimmed by 1 base and the J gene end by 2 bases; junction bases not matched to a gene: 2. CDR1 is SGHTA and CDR2 is FQGNSA in the germline V gene. The CDR3 runs to 15 residues. The CDR3, as DNA: TGTGCCAGCAGCTTAGGGACAGGACCCTACAATGAGCAGTTCTTC. Protein sequence: CASSLGTGPYNEQFF.

This clonotype showed up many times. The chain carries TRBV5-1 and TRBJ1-2; no clear D gene. Trimming stripped 4 bases from V and 3 bases from J, with 10 bases between. The CDR3 extends over 13 amino acids. Germline values: CDR1 SGHRS, CDR2 YFSETQ. Here the CDR3 reads CASSPNMDYGYTF. The CDR3 nucleotides are TGCGCCAGCAGCCCCAACATGGACTATGGCTACACCTTC.

Regarding this clonotype: A much larger clone lies a single base off, so this may be a read error. The chain uses TRBV15 and TRBJ2-2; D is perhaps TRBD2 (6 bases). V was shortened by 7 bases and J by 6 bases, with 21 bases between the two germline ends. The CDR3 has 16 amino acids. Looked up from germline, CDR1 is LNHNV and CDR2 is YYDKDF (reference sequence). The CDR3 is CATNRKGLRVAGELFF. Written as DNA, the CDR3 is TGTGCCACCAACAGGAAGGGACTCCGCGTGGCCGGGGAGCTGTTTTTT.

This clonotype was counted at least ten times. The chain links TRBV20-1 to TRBJ2-3; weak D call: TRBD1 (5 bases). This CDR3 spans 14 amino acids. The germline V gene encodes CDR1 DFQATT and CDR2 SNEGSKA (reference sequence). V lost 1 base and J lost 4, with 12 bases in between. CDR3 in amino acids: CSARATTTADTQYF. CDR3 coding DNA: TGCAGTGCTAGAGCTACAACGACAGCAGATACGCAGTATTTT.

This clonotype was recorded at least ten times. V is TRBV20-1 and J is TRBJ1-5; TRBD1 matches 7 bases. With V trimmed by 2 bases and J by 2 bases, 9 bases remained unmatched. The CDR3 is made up of 16 amino acids. Germline V gene data show CDR1 as DFQATT and CDR2 as SNEGSKA (reference sequence). The DNA of the CDR3 is TGCAGTGCTAGACCGGCAGGGGGATTGGGCAATCAGCCCCAGCATTTT. Residues: CSARPAGGLGNQPQHF.

V and J are TRBV29-1 and TRBJ2-5; D not certain. The germline V gene has CDR1 SQVTM and CDR2 ANQGSEA. V dropped 2 bases and J dropped 4 bases, with 8 bases sitting between them. The CDR3 runs 12 residues. The CDR3 sequence is CSVENSGETQYF. CDR3 coding DNA: TGCAGCGTTGAAAATAGTGGAGAGACCCAGTACTTC.

The chain combines TRBV5-6 with TRBJ2-5; D unclear. The CDR3 consists of 12 residues. From germline, CDR1 is SGHDT and CDR2 YYEEEE. With 4 bases removed from V and 7 bases from J, the gap between germline ends came to 11 bases. In nucleotides, the CDR3 is TGTGCCAGCAGCCCCGTGGCCGGGACCCAGTACTTC. Translation: CASSPVAGTQYF.

This clonotype came up a few times. This rearrangement joins TRBV11-2 to TRBJ2-1, with TRBD2 matching 7 bases. Germline V gene sequence: CDR1 SGHAT, CDR2 FQNNGV. The junction had 15 bases not matched to a gene; V was cut back by 0 bases and J by 10 bases. This CDR3 is built from 17 residues. CDR3 loop: CASSLDSLADQRREQFF. For the CDR3, the DNA is TGTGCCAGCAGCTTAGATAGCCTAGCGGACCAACGGCGGGAGCAGTTCTTC.